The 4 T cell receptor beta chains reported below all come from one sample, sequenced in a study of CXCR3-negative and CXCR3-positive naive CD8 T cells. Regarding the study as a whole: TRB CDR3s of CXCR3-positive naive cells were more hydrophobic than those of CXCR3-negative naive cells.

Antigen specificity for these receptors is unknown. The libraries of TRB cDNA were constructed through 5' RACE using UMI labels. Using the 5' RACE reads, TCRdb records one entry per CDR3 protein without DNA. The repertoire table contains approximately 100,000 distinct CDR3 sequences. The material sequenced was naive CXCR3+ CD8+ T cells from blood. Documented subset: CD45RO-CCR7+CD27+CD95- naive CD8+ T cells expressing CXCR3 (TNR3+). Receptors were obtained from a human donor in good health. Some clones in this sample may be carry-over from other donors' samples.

The CDR3 loop reads CSAVGFPLNEQYF. The chain links TRBV20-1 to TRBJ2-7. The CDR3 consists of 13 residues. Germline values: CDR1 DFQATT, CDR2 SNEGSKA (reference sequence).

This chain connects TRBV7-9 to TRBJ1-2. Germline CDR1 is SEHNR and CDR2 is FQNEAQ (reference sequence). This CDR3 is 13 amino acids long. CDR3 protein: CASSYGGGYGYTF. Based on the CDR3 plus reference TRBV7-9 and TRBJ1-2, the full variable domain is DTGVSQNPRHKITKRGQNVTFRCDPISEHNRLYWYRQTLGQGPEFLTYFQNEAQLEKSRLLSDRFSAERPKGSFSTLEIQRTEQGDSAMYLCASSYGGGYGYTFGSGTRLTVV.

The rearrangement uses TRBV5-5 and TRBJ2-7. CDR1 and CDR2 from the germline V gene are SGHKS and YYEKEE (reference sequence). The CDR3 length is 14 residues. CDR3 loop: CASSFLYGEYEQYF. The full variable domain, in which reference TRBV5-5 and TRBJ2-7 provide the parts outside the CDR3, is DAGVTQSPTHLIKTRGQQVTLRCSPISGHKSVSWYQQVLGQGPQFIFQYYEKEERGRGNFPDRFSARQFPNYSSELNVNALLLGDSALYLCASSFLYGEYEQYFGPGTRLTVT.

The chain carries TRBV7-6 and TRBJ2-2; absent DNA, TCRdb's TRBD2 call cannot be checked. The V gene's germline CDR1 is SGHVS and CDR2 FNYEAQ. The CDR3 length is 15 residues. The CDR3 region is CASSLEAGGTGELFF.